The clone carrying this TCR beta chain was observed a handful of times. Its antigen is unknown. A much larger clone differs from this one at a single base, so this may be a read error. The data belong to a study of read filtering for tumor transcriptome and immune sequencing. Study details: The cohort had about 16 men and over twelve women aged roughly 47 to 85, mean roughly 71 years. TCR-mapped reads were about 3.5 to 10.27 million with IR-seq versus roughly 85 to 1,400 with RNA-seq.

The library was built from about 400 ng RNA with molecular barcoded adaptors for alpha/delta and beta/gamma chains. TCRdb used MiXCR to reprocess the reads, holding one entry per CDR3 protein. The table includes roughly 59,000 distinct CDR3 sequences, approximately 18% detected once. V shed 8 bases and J shed 8 bases, with 13 bases lying between them. The CDR3 spans 12 residues. General study findings and limits: Sorted CD138-negative bone marrow cells were not purified T cells. Around 85% of IR-seq clonotypes had one read, totaling around 3.3% of reads; RNA-seq: 74.6% and 44.6%.

The clonotype originates from a donor aged 40 or over with multiple myeloma. The material sequenced was a population of CD138-negative cells sorted from bone marrow. The chain joins TRBV12-3 or TRBV12-4 to TRBJ1-5; no definite D call. CDR3 in amino acids: CASGQLKEPQHF. CDR3 nucleotide sequence: TGTGCCAGCGGTCAACTGAAGGAGCCCCAGCATTTT.